These 4 T cell receptor beta chains came from one sample sequenced in a study of long-term antiretroviral therapy in people with HIV. An immunoSEQ assay, version v3.0, was performed at survey level. Libraries were prepared by immunoSEQ multiplex PCR; TCRdb keeps only in-frame clonotypes and omits some of them. The sample consists of 30,000 to 35,000 clones, 85% to 95% of them appearing once. Here the sequenced sample was unsorted PBMCs, taken 5 to 5.5 years after starting antiretroviral therapy. The source is a woman between 50 and 59 years old with HIV.

The rearrangement links TRBV11-3 to TRBJ2-3; D possibly matches TRBD1 or TRBD2 (6 bases each). V shed 3 bases and J shed 3 bases, with 13 bases lying between them. Germline CDR1 SGHNT, CDR2 YENEEA. The CDR3 is 15 amino acids. The CDR3 spells CASSFGGRRTDTQYF. The CDR3 DNA sequence: TGTGCCAGCAGCTTTGGGGGGCGCAGGACAGATACGCAGTATTTT.

DNA for the CDR3: TGTGCCAGCAGCGTAGGGAAGGGTGGCGGCAATCAGCCCCAGCATTTT. Translated, it gives CASSVGKGGGNQPQHF. This rearrangement joins TRBV9 to TRBJ1-5; D gene ambiguous. The ends were cut back, 0 bases at V and 2 bases at J, with 12 bases in the middle. In germline, CDR1 is SGDLS, CDR2 YYNGEE. The CDR3 is 16 amino acids.

V gene TRBV5-1 combines with J gene TRBJ1-2; tentative D call: TRBD1 (5 bases). The length of the CDR3 is 15 residues. The V gene's germline CDR1 is SGHRS and CDR2 YFSETQ. V shed 7 bases and J shed 4 bases, with 20 bases lying between them. CDR3 residues: CASGEGGVAAYGYTF. CDR3 nucleotide sequence: TGCGCCAGCGGAGAAGGAGGGGTCGCGGCCTATGGCTACACCTTC. Full variable domain (rest looked up from reference TRBV5-1 and TRBJ1-2): KAGVTQTPRYLIKTRGQQVTLSCSPISGHRSVSWYQQTPGQGLQFLFEYFSETQRNKGNFPGRFSGRQFSNSRSEMNVSTLELGDSALYLCASGEGGVAAYGYTFGSGTRLTVV.

The V call is TRBV7-9, the J call TRBJ2-7; D may match TRBD1 or TRBD2 (5 bases each). This CDR3 spans 12 amino acids. The V gene's germline CDR1 is SEHNR and CDR2 FQNEAQ (reference sequence). Between the trimmed V and J ends, which lost 2 bases and 9 bases, there was a span of 11 bases. The CDR3 spells CASSLITGGQYF. CDR3 DNA sequence: TGTGCCAGCAGCTTAATTACAGGAGGGCAGTACTTC.